Presented here are 19 T cell receptor beta chains from one specimen sequenced in a study of a mutant IDH1 vaccine in newly diagnosed glioma (dated by TCRdb to the early 2020s). These receptors' antigens are unknown. The library came from the immunoSEQ multiplex PCR assay. In its TCRdb copy, this immuneACCESS table keeps in-frame sequences only and misses some clones. Where compared with another copy, unresolved V genes explain less than half of these, and the others have no known cause. The sample records tens of thousands of clones, almost 65% of which are singletons. Clones ranked in the top ten supply about 5% of the sample. According to the study, the label for this sample's time point signals: week 47, end of study. Every vaccine dose consisted of 300 ug of a 20-mer mutant IDH1 peptide in Montanide, administered subcutaneously together with topical imiquimod. The sample consisted of peripheral blood mononuclear cells (PBMCs), taken from a glioma patient whose treatment included an IDH1 peptide vaccine. The origin of the receptors is a middle-aged man with glioma. Some clones in this sample may be carry-over from other donors' samples.

This clone appeared a few times. The CDR3: CASSHTLGQRGNTIYF. For the CDR3, the DNA is TGCGCCAGCAGCCACACTCTGGGACAGAGAGGAAACACCATATATTTT. The chain has TRBV4-1 and TRBJ1-3; 7 bases are a match to TRBD1. The V gene's germline CDR1 is MGHRA and CDR2 YSYEKL. The CDR3 spans 16 residues. Trimming at V came to 3 bases and at J to 4 bases, leaving 9 bases not matched to a gene.

The chain uses TRBV6-1 and TRBJ2-7; 7 nucleotides align to TRBD2. CDR3 length: 15 amino acids. The V and J ends lost 3 bases and 5 bases, in that order; junction bases with no gene match: 10. CDR1 and CDR2 from the germline V gene are MNHNS and SASEGT. CDR3 bases: TGTGCCAGCAGTGAGGGGAGGGTACGGTTCGACGAGCAGTACTTC. Its protein is CASSEGRVRFDEQYF.

This chain uses TRBV19 with TRBJ1-5; possibly TRBD1 for D (6 bases). CDR3 size: 16 residues. The V end was cut by 7 bases, the J end by 4 bases, with 20 bases between. From germline, CDR1 is LNHDA and CDR2 SQIVND (reference sequence). The CDR3 protein is CASTDQGTGRNQPQHF. CDR3 bases: TGTGCCAGTACGGACCAGGGGACTGGCCGGAATCAGCCCCAGCATTTT.

The CDR3 loop is CASRPGQGSSYNEQFF. CDR3 sequence (DNA): TGTGCCAGTAGACCTGGACAGGGGAGCTCCTACAATGAGCAGTTCTTC. J is TRBJ2-1 and V is TRBV19; the match to TRBD1 covers 9 bases. CDR1 is LNHDA and CDR2 is SQIVND in the germline V gene (reference sequence). The V and J ends lost 6 bases and 0 bases, in that order; junction bases with no gene match: 6. The CDR3 runs to 16 residues.

The chain combines TRBV5-1 with TRBJ1-2; 8 positions match TRBD1. The CDR3 runs to 15 residues. V trimming: 1 base; J trimming: 8 bases; junction bases outside the gene matches: 10. Germline V lookup: CDR1 SGHRS, CDR2 YFSETQ. The CDR3 region is CASSLSPGGDGGYTF. The CDR3 DNA reads TGCGCCAGCAGCTTGTCTCCAGGGGGCGACGGCGGCTACACCTTC. Full variable domain (missing parts from reference TRBV5-1 and TRBJ1-2): KAGVTQTPRYLIKTRGQQVTLSCSPISGHRSVSWYQQTPGQGLQFLFEYFSETQRNKGNFPGRFSGRQFSNSRSEMNVSTLELGDSALYLCASSLSPGGDGGYTFGSGTRLTVV.

This clone was picked up a small number of times. The V gene is TRBV7-9, the J gene TRBJ1-6; 7 bases are a match to TRBD1. V lost 6 bases to trimming and J lost 10 bases; unmatched junction nucleotides: 12. Germline CDR1 is SEHNR and CDR2 is FQNEAQ (reference sequence). The CDR3 loop spans 15 amino acids. DNA for the CDR3: TGTGCCAGCAGGGCTTCGGGACAGCCTACCTCACCCCTCCACTTT. The encoded protein is CASRASGQPTSPLHF.

The chain has TRBV7-8 and TRBJ2-7; 10 bases match TRBD1. Germline-derived CDR1 and CDR2 are SGHVS and FQNEAQ. This CDR3 has 14 residues. V lost 5 bases, J lost 9 bases, and 10 bases stayed unmatched. Here the CDR3 reads CASSVGQGTSGQYF. The CDR3 nucleotides are TGTGCCAGCAGCGTGGGACAGGGGACGTCGGGGCAGTACTTC.

The rearrangement joins TRBV5-8 to TRBJ1-6, with TRBD1 matching over 7 bases. The junction had 9 bases not matched to a gene; V was cut back by 4 bases and J by 11 bases. This CDR3 spans 14 amino acids. The germline CDR1 and CDR2 sequences are SGHTS and YDEGEE. CDR3 coding DNA: TGTGCCAGCAGCATACAGGGGATGAGGACACCCCTCCACTTT. It yields the protein CASSIQGMRTPLHF.

The chain is built from TRBV14 and TRBJ1-5; no firm D call. The CDR3 is 13 residues long. V was clipped by 2 bases and J by 7 bases, with 9 bases between them. Germline CDR1 reads SGHDN; CDR2 reads FVKESK. This CDR3 reads CASSQTGRQPQHF. CDR3 coding DNA: TGTGCCAGCAGCCAAACGGGGAGACAGCCCCAGCATTTT.

The chain uses TRBV5-1 and TRBJ2-7, with D tentatively TRBD1 or TRBD2 (5 bases each). Germline CDR1 reads SGHRS; CDR2 reads YFSETQ. Trimming left V 0 bases short and J 5 bases short, with 9 bases between. CDR3 length equals 13 residues. CDR3 DNA: TGCGCCAGCAGCTTGGAGGGACCCCACGAGCAGTACTTC. As protein: CASSLEGPHEQYF.

The chain recombines TRBV2 with TRBJ2-7; 11 positions match TRBD1. Germline V CDR1 and CDR2: SNHLY, FYNNEI. The CDR3 has 15 residues. V shed 5 bases, J shed 7 bases, and the junction held 10 bases outside the gene matches. CDR3 in amino acids: CASSQGQGAYEEQYF. In DNA, the CDR3 is TGTGCCAGCAGTCAAGGACAGGGGGCCTACGAGGAGCAGTACTTC.

The gene calls are TRBV6-1 and TRBJ2-1, with D possibly TRBD1 on 5 matching bases. The CDR3 runs 14 residues. Germline V gene data show CDR1 as MNHNS and CDR2 as SASEGT. Trimming left V 4 bases short and J 6 bases short, with 13 bases between. The CDR3 nucleotides read TGTGCCAGCAGTGTCCAGGGTGATGGCAATGAGCAGTTCTTC. This gives the protein CASSVQGDGNEQFF.

CDR3 sequence (DNA): TGCGCCAGCAGCGCAGAGATCCACTATGGCTACACCTTC. Its translation is CASSAEIHYGYTF. The chain combines TRBV10-2 with TRBJ1-2, with no clear D. Germline V gene sequence: CDR1 WSHSY, CDR2 SAAADI. This CDR3 comprises 13 residues. V lost 6 bases and J 3 bases, leaving 11 bases between the germline ends.

V and J are TRBV5-1 and TRBJ2-5, with TRBD2 matching 8 bases. The germline CDR1 and CDR2 sequences are SGHRS and YFSETQ. The CDR3 runs 16 residues. V shed 4 bases and J 6 bases; nucleotides not matched to a gene: 14. The DNA of the CDR3 is TGCGCCAGCAGCCTGGAGTCGGGAGGGGGGACAAAGACCCAGTACTTC. Protein product: CASSLESGGGTKTQYF.

The rearrangement links TRBV4-2 to TRBJ1-4; 9 bases map to TRBD1. CDR3 length: 15 amino acids. CDR1 and CDR2 from the germline V gene are LGHNA and YNFKEQ. The junction had 4 bases not matched to a gene; V was cut back by 5 bases and J by 3 bases. DNA for the CDR3: TGTGCCAGCAGCTCACAGGGGGCTCCTAATGAAAAACTGTTTTTT. This translates into CASSSQGAPNEKLFF.

This clone has a handful of counts. The chain employs TRBV6-5 and TRBJ2-3; D call uncertain. CDR3 size: 15 residues. Trimming took off 4 bases at V and 0 bases at J, with 11 bases between the two ends. CDR1 is MNHEY, CDR2 SVGAGI, per germline. The CDR3 DNA is TGTGCCAGCAGTTCCACGACCGAGAGCACAGATACGCAGTATTTT. Protein product: CASSSTTESTDTQYF.

This chain joins TRBV28 and TRBJ1-5, with D unresolved. Trimming took 8 bases from V and 5 from J, leaving 13 bases between them. This CDR3 is 13 amino acids long. Looked up from germline, CDR1 is MDHEN and CDR2 is SYDVKM. The CDR3 is CASARDNHQPQHF. The DNA for the CDR3 is TGTGCCAGCGCCCGGGATAATCATCAGCCCCAGCATTTT.

This chain connects TRBV19 to TRBJ1-2; perhaps TRBD1 as D (5 bases). The germline CDR1 and CDR2 sequences are LNHDA and SQIVND (reference sequence). Trimming left V 4 bases short and J 2 bases short, with 8 bases between. This CDR3 has 13 residues. The CDR3 here is CASSRSGNYGYTF. DNA of the CDR3: TGTGCCAGTAGTAGATCAGGGAACTATGGCTACACCTTC.

The chain recombines TRBV7-8 with TRBJ2-7, with D tentatively TRBD2 (5 bases). This CDR3 contains 13 residues. In germline, CDR1 is SGHVS, CDR2 FQNEAQ. V shed 2 bases and J shed 3 bases, with 8 bases lying between them. The CDR3 is CASSLWEFYEQYF. In nucleotides, the CDR3 is TGTGCCAGCAGCTTATGGGAGTTCTACGAGCAGTACTTC. Filled out from reference TRBV7-8 and TRBJ2-7, the complete variable domain reads GAGVSQSPRYKVAKRGQDVALRCDPISGHVSLFWYQQALGQGPEFLTYFQNEAQLDKSGLPSDRFFAERPEGSVSTLKIQRTQQEDSAVYLCASSLWEFYEQYFGPGTRLTVT.